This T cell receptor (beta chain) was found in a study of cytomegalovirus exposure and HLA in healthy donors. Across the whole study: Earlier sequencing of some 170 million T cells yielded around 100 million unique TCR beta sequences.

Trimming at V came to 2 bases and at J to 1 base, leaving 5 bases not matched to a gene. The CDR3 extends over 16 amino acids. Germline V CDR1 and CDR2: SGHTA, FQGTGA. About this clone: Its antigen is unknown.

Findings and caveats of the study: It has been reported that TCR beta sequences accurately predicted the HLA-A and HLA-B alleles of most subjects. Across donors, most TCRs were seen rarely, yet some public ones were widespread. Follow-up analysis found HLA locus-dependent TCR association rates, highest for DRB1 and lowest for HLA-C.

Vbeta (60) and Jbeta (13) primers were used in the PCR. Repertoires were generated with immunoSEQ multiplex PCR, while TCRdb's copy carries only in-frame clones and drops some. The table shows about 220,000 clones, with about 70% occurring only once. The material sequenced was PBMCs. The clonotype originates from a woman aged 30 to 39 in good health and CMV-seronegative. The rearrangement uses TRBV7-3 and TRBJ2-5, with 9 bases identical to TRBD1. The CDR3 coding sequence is TGTGCCAGCAGCTTAGGGGACAGGGAGATCCAAGAGACCCAGTACTTC. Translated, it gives CASSLGDREIQETQYF.